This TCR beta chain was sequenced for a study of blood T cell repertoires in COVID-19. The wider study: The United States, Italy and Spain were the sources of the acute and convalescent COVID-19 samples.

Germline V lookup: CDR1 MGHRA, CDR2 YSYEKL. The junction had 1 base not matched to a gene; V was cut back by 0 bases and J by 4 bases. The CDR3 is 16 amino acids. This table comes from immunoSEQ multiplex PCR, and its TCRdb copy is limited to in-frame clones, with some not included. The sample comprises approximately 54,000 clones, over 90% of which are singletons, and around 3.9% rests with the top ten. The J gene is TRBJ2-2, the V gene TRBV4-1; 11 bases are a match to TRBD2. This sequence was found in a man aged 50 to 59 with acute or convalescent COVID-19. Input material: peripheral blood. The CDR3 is CASSQDSGRATGELFF. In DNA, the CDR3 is TGCGCCAGCAGCCAAGATAGCGGGAGGGCCACCGGGGAGCTGTTTTTT.